The clone carrying this T cell receptor beta chain was seen more than once but under ten times. What it binds is unknown. The ends were cut back, 4 bases at V and 7 bases at J, with 11 bases in the middle. The germline CDR1 and CDR2 sequences are MDHEN and SYDVKM. This CDR3 comprises 12 residues. The sample originates from a study of regulatory T cells. Notes on the study in general: Skewed V and J usage and few unique V-J pairs marked patient repertoires, most in Tregs.

The PCR used 52 TRBV and 13 TRBJ primers. Sequenced by immunoSEQ multiplex PCR; TCRdb stores in-frame clones only, minus some. The table lists about 2,000 clones, less than 80% of them singletons, with 33% in the top ten. The gene calls are TRBV28 and TRBJ2-7; D gene ambiguous. The sequenced sample was CD8+ T cells sorted from blood. This TCR came from a young adult with CD3G deficiency. CDR3 amino acids: CASSSGKGEQYF. In DNA, the CDR3 is TGTGCCAGCAGTTCGGGCAAGGGAGAGCAGTACTTC. The entire variable domain, with the rest obtained from reference TRBV28 and TRBJ2-7, is as follows: DVKVTQSSRYLVKRTGEKVFLECVQDMDHENMFWYRQDPGLGLRLIYFSYDVKMKEKGDIPEGYSVSREKKERFSLILESASTNQTSMYLCASSSGKGEQYFGPGTRLTVT.